This T cell receptor beta chain was sequenced during a study of blood T cell repertoires in COVID-19. Study context: T cells, B-cell-depleted T cells, or PBMCs supplied cDNA or gDNA.

The data were produced by immunoSEQ multiplex PCR, yet TCRdb's version contains in-frame clones alone and is incomplete. Found here are approximately 330,000 clones, roughly 90% of them singletons; the top ten hold 9.9%. V dropped 4 bases and J dropped 4; count of bases not matched to a gene: 2. Germline assignment: CDR1 LNHDA and CDR2 SQIVND (reference sequence). The CDR3 covers 14 residues. Sequencing was carried out using peripheral blood. The origin of this receptor is a man aged 25 to 40 with COVID-19, enrolled during active disease. The chain carries TRBV19 and TRBJ2-7; 12 nucleotides match TRBD2. The CDR3 sequence: CASSTGTSGYEQYF. CDR3 DNA sequence: TGTGCCAGTAGTACCGGGACTAGCGGGTACGAGCAGTACTTC.